A single T cell receptor beta chain is shown here with its context. This clonotype was picked up a small number of times. Its antigen is currently not known. No base-level quality is on record; no much larger clone is a single base apart. The CDR1 and CDR2 encoded by the germline V gene are MNHNS and SASEGT. The germline V and J ends show losses of 7 bases and 5 bases respectively, and no gene match explains 6 bases of the junction. Reading from cysteine to phenylalanine, the CDR3 counts 14 amino acids. The CDR3 DNA has 42 bases and is translated from base 1. The data were obtained in a study of T-cell reconstitution after alpha-beta-depleted transplantation in children (dated by TCRdb to about 2016). About the full investigation: T-cell immune reconstitution after TCRalphabeta/CD19-depleted allogeneic hematopoietic cell transplantation in children was quantitatively tracked in the study by means of TCR repertoire profiling.

Receptors were amplified or captured by PCR. The data were produced on an Illumina HiSeq 2500. Molecular barcoding was employed in the preparation of TCR libraries, with unique molecular identifiers being used to normalize TCRbeta repertoire quantification. The raw public data were reprocessed by TCRdb itself: fastp quality trimming at Q25, MiXCR clonotype calling, in-frame beta chains only. Rows are combined by CDR3 protein, so each entry shows the most common genes and DNA. The sample records a few hundred thousand distinct CDR3 sequences, around 10% of which are singletons. Together, the top ten hold around 2.3% of the sample.

The sample here was PBMCs from the stem cell graft donor, taken from the stem cell graft. The sequence is built from TRBV6-1 and TRBJ2-7, and 12 bases in between align with TRBD2. The TCR was taken from a human donor who donated a stem cell graft to a child with acute lymphoblastic leukemia. This receptor has the CDR3 CASTRLAGENEQYF. The DNA is TGTGCCAGCACCCGACTAGCGGGAGAAAACGAGCAGTACTTC.